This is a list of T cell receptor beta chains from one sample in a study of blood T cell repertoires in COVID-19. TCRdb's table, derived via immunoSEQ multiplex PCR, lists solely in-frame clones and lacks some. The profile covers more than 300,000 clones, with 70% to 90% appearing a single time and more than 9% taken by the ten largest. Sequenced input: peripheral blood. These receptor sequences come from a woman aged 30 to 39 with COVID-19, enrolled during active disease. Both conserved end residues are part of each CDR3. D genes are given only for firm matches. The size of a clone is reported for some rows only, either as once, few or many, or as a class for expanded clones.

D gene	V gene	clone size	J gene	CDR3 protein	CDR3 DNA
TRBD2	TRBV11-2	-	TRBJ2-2	CASRRESTGELFF	TGTGCCAGCCGGCGGGAGAGCACCGGGGAGCTGTTTTTT
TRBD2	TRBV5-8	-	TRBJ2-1	CASSLDPWREGGNEQFF	TGTGCCAGCAGCTTGGATCCGTGGCGGGAGGGGGGCAATGAGCAGTTCTTC
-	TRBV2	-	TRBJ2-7	CASRQAGEQYF	TGTGCCAGCAGACAGGCGGGGGAGCAGTACTTC
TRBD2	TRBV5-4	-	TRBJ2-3	CASSPTSGRATDTQYF	TGTGCCAGCAGCCCCACTAGCGGGAGGGCAACAGATACGCAGTATTTT
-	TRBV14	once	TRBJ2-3	CASSQDNSADTQYF	TGTGCCAGCAGCCAAGATAACTCTGCAGATACGCAGTATTTT
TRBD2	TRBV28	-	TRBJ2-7	CASSPGLAGGNSYEQYF	TGTGCCAGCAGCCCGGGACTAGCGGGAGGGAACTCCTACGAGCAGTACTTC
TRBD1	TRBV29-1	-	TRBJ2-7	CSVHPGTGTYEQYF	TGCAGCGTCCACCCCGGGACAGGTACCTACGAGCAGTACTTC
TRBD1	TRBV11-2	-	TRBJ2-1	CASSLGQGPRQFF	TGTGCCAGCAGCCTGGGACAGGGACCTAGGCAGTTCTTC
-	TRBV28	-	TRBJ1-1	CASSLARNTEAFF	TGTGCCAGCAGTTTGGCCAGGAACACTGAAGCTTTCTTT
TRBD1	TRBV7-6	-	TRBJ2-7	CASSPGTGGGYEQYF	TGTGCCAGCAGCCCCGGGACAGGAGGTGGCTACGAGCAGTACTTC